This T cell receptor (beta chain) was recovered during a study of T cell repertoires in cytomegalovirus infection. Study results and caveats: HLA-C-restricted CMV clonotypes gave the most frequent clonotype in two of eight donors.

This clonotype was counted ten times or more. The antigen is not known. TCRdb processed the reads anew with MiXCR; each CDR3 protein has one entry. The table lists some 400,000 distinct CDR3 sequences, about 33% of them singletons, with about 13% in the top ten. Trimming pared 1 base from V and 0 bases from J, leaving 7 bases between. Per the germline V gene, CDR1 is SGHTA and CDR2 is FQGNSA. CDR3 length: 15 amino acids. This receptor was obtained from a human donor in good health (CMV status not recorded). Some clones in this sample may be carry-over from other donors' samples. The sequenced sample consisted of PBMCs. The rearrangement joins TRBV7-2 to TRBJ2-1; D unresolved. The CDR3: CASSLVPDSYNEQFF. The CDR3 nucleotides read TGTGCCAGCAGCTTAGTTCCGGACTCCTACAATGAGCAGTTCTTC.